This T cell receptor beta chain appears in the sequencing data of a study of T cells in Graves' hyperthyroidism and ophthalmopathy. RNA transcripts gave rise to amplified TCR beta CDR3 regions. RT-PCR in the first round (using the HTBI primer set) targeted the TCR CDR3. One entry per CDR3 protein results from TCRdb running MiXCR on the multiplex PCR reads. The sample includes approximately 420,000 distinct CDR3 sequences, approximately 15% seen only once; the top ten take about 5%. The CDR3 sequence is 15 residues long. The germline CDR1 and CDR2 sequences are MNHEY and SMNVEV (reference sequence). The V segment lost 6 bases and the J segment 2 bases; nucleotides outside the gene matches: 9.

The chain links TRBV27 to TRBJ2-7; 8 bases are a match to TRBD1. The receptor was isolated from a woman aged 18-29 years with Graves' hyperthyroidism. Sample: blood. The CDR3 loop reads CASSDRQGLTYEQYF. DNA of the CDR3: TGTGCCAGCAGCGATAGACAGGGGTTGACCTACGAGCAGTACTTC.